This is a list of T cell receptor beta chains from one sample in a study of T cell repertoires in cytomegalovirus infection. TCRdb reprocessed the reads via MiXCR and lists one record per CDR3 protein. This table has about 770,000 distinct CDR3 sequences, 25% to 35% appearing once. These receptors are not linked to any known antigen. The sequencing used cultured CD8+ T cells from PBMCs, collected from culture after CMV antigen stimulation. The source is a human donor in good health (CMV status not recorded). Some clones in this sample may be carry-over from other donors' samples. Both conserved end residues are part of each CDR3. The order of the fields is D gene, J gene, V gene, clone size, CDR3 protein, CDR3 DNA. A D gene is named only where the DNA matches it firmly. Clone size appears in some rows only: once, few, many, or a class for an expanded clone.

D: .
J: TRBJ2-2
V: TRBV7-2
size: many
CDR3: CASIRGTGELFF
DNA: TGTGCCAGCATTCGGGGAACCGGGGAGCTGTTTTTT

D: TRBD1
J: TRBJ1-1
V: TRBV19
size: few
CDR3: CASSPGQGAETFF
DNA: TGTGCCAGTAGTCCAGGACAGGGGGCTGAGACTTTCTTT

D: TRBD2
J: TRBJ2-5
V: TRBV7-8
size: few
CDR3: CASSPSKRGGETQYF
DNA: TGTGCCAGCAGCCCGTCTAAGCGGGGAGGAGAGACCCAGTACTTC

D: .
J: TRBJ2-3
V: TRBV7-2
size: many
CDR3: CASSQGLDYTDTQYF
DNA: TGTGCCAGCAGCCAAGGGCTAGATTACACAGATACGCAGTATTTT

D: .
J: TRBJ2-6
V: TRBV27
size: .
CDR3: CASSLKGVLRGGANVLTF
DNA: TGTGCCAGCAGTTTAAAAGGAGTCCTAAGGGGTGGGGCCAACGTCCTGACTTTC

D: TRBD1
J: TRBJ1-5
V: TRBV12-3/TRBV12-4
size: many
CDR3: CASSFLTGAASNQPQHF
DNA: TGTGCCAGCAGTTTCCTCACAGGGGCGGCAAGCAATCAGCCCCAGCATTTT

D: .
J: TRBJ1-1
V: TRBV28
size: few
CDR3: CASLPGGARTEAFF
DNA: TGTGCCAGCCTTCCTGGGGGGGCGCGGACTGAAGCTTTCTTT

D: TRBD1
J: TRBJ1-1
V: TRBV6-6
size: few
CDR3: CASSARQGVTEAFF
DNA: TGTGCCAGCAGTGCCCGACAGGGGGTCACTGAAGCTTTCTTT

D: .
J: TRBJ1-3
V: TRBV11-3
size: .
CDR3: CASSATGFSGNTIYF
DNA: TGTGCCAGCAGCGCTACAGGGTTCTCTGGAAACACCATATATTTT

D: .
J: TRBJ2-2
V: TRBV19
size: .
CDR3: CASKGAGGGELFF
DNA: TGTGCCAGTAAGGGGGCGGGAGGCGGGGAGCTGTTTTTT

D: TRBD2
J: TRBJ2-5
V: TRBV6-5
size: few
CDR3: CASSYGGLAQETQYF
DNA: TGTGCCAGCAGTTACGGTGGACTAGCTCAAGAGACCCAGTACTTC

D: TRBD2
J: TRBJ2-1
V: TRBV3-1
size: few
CDR3: CASSQVSGANEQFF
DNA: TGTGCCAGCAGCCAAGTTAGCGGGGCAAATGAGCAGTTCTTC

D: .
J: TRBJ2-3
V: TRBV6-1
size: .
CDR3: CASILSDTQYF
DNA: TGTGCCAGCATTTTGTCAGATACGCAGTATTTT

D: TRBD1
J: TRBJ1-5
V: TRBV20-1
size: .
CDR3: CSAGTGGWLGEPQHF
DNA: TGCAGTGCCGGGACAGGGGGCTGGCTAGGGGAGCCCCAGCATTTT

D: TRBD2
J: TRBJ2-1
V: TRBV12-3/TRBV12-4
size: few
CDR3: CASSFGGLAGEYLREQFF
DNA: TGTGCCAGCAGTTTCGGGGGACTAGCGGGGGAATACCTGAGGGAGCAGTTCTTC

D: .
J: TRBJ1-1
V: TRBV12-3/TRBV12-4
size: .
CDR3: CASSSLVPEAFF
DNA: TGTGCCAGCAGTTCCCTCGTCCCCGAAGCTTTCTTT

D: TRBD1
J: TRBJ1-2
V: TRBV5-1
size: .
CDR3: CASSLAAGGSFGYTF
DNA: TGCGCCAGCAGCTTGGCGGCAGGGGGATCGTTTGGGTACACCTTC

D: .
J: TRBJ2-2
V: TRBV27
size: .
CDR3: CASTTGTTNTGELFF
DNA: TGTGCCAGCACCACCGGGACAACGAACACCGGGGAGCTGTTTTTT

D: TRBD2
J: TRBJ2-5
V: TRBV4-3
size: .
CDR3: CASSQQEVVQRGGQETQYF
DNA: TGCGCCAGCAGCCAGCAAGAGGTTGTACAGCGGGGGGGGCAAGAGACCCAGTACTTC